Below, one T cell receptor beta chain is given with its context. Produced via immunoSEQ multiplex PCR; TCRdb's table is partial and in-frame only. The table shows about 60,000 clones, with about 90% occurring only once. This entry comes from a study of T cell changes during pregnancy in multiple sclerosis. Germline CDR1 MNHEY, CDR2 SMNVEV (reference sequence). This CDR3 comprises 15 residues. Deletions cut 0 bases from V and 2 bases from J, with 11 bases between. The TCR comes from a female donor in good health, enrolled as a control in a pregnancy study. The rearrangement links TRBV27 to TRBJ2-7; tentatively, D is TRBD2 (5 bases). The sample consisted of peripheral blood, taken in the third trimester of pregnancy. CDR3 nucleotide sequence: TGTGCCAGCAGTTTATCGAGAGGGTCAGCCTACGAGCAGTACTTC. This codes for CASSLSRGSAYEQYF.